A single sample gave rise to the 24 T cell receptor beta chains below, sequenced in a study of CD8 T cells in ankylosing spondylitis. MiXCR was run by TCRdb on the 5' RACE reads, yielding one entry per CDR3 protein. The data hold about 35,000 distinct CDR3 sequences, with 10% observed a single time. The sequenced material came from blood, either unsorted or a sorted T cell fraction (not recorded which). Receptors were obtained from a male donor with ankylosing spondylitis or in good health (not recorded which).

J is TRBJ2-3 and V is TRBV13; D may be TRBD1 (6 bases). This CDR3 comprises 11 residues. From germline, CDR1 is PRHDT and CDR2 FYEKMQ (reference sequence). V gave up 6 bases and J gave up 9 bases, with 10 bases separating them. CDR3 DNA: TGTGCCAGCAGTTCCGACAGGACGCAGTATTTT. As protein: CASSSDRTQYF. Drawing the rest from reference TRBV13 and TRBJ2-3, the complete variable domain is AAGVIQSPRHLIKEKRETATLKCYPIPRHDTVYWYQQGPGQDPQFLISFYEKMQSDKGSIPDRFSAQQFSDYHSELNMSSLELGDSALYFCASSSDRTQYFGPGTRLTVL.

The V and J genes are TRBV18 and TRBJ1-1; D possibly corresponds to TRBD1 (5 bases). Trimming shortened V by 3 bases and J by 5 bases, and 10 bases separated the two germline ends. The germline V gene has CDR1 KGHSH and CDR2 LQKENI. This CDR3 is 13 amino acids long. CDR3 region: CASSPVQGTEAFF. The CDR3 DNA follows: TGTGCCAGCTCACCGGTCCAGGGAACTGAAGCTTTCTTT.

This clonotype was picked up many times. The chain has TRBV10-2 and TRBJ2-3; tentative D call: TRBD2 (6 bases). CDR3 size: 14 residues. Germline-derived CDR1 and CDR2 are WSHSY and SAAADI. V was trimmed by 5 bases and J by 0 bases, leaving 9 bases between them. Here the CDR3 DNA reads TGCGCCAGCAGTTCGGGAGTAAGCACAGATACGCAGTATTTT. Amino acids: CASSSGVSTDTQYF.

This clonotype was seen at least ten times. The V call is TRBV7-9, the J call TRBJ1-3; D uncertain. The CDR3 contains 16 residues. Trimming cost V 3 bases and J 0 bases, with 12 bases left between them. CDR1 is SEHNR, CDR2 FQNEAQ, per germline (reference sequence). The CDR3 DNA reads TGTGCCAGCAGCTTTCTCTGGGATGCCTCTGGAAACACCATATATTTT. It specifies CASSFLWDASGNTIYF.

In this sample, this clonotype turned up many times. The chain uses TRBV11-3 and TRBJ2-1; the match to TRBD2 covers 7 bases. With V trimmed by 2 bases and J by 6 bases, 4 bases remained unmatched. CDR1 SGHNT and CDR2 YENEEA come from the germline V gene. The CDR3 runs to 14 residues. The CDR3: CASSLSPGGNEQFF. In DNA, the CDR3 is TGTGCCAGCAGCTTATCCCCGGGGGGCAATGAGCAGTTCTTC.

This clonotype was seen many times. The chain carries TRBV2 and TRBJ2-7, with TRBD1 identical over 7 bases. Germline assignment: CDR1 SNHLY and CDR2 FYNNEI. This CDR3 has 16 amino acids. V was clipped by 5 bases and J by 1 base; unmatched bases: 11. The CDR3: CASSPDRVQLSYEQYF. The CDR3 DNA is TGTGCCAGCAGTCCTGACAGGGTCCAGCTGTCCTACGAGCAGTACTTC.

This clonotype has a count of ten or more. The chain employs TRBV6-4 and TRBJ2-3, with 7 bases aligning to TRBD1. The CDR3 runs to 15 residues. Germline lookup yields CDR1 MRHNA and CDR2 SNTAGT. After removal of 5 bases from V and 2 bases from J, the junction contained 7 bases not matched to a gene. CDR3 DNA sequence: TGTGCCAGCAGTAAGACAGGGTTTGACACAGATACGCAGTATTTT. It specifies CASSKTGFDTDTQYF.

This clonotype has ten or more counts. The chain joins TRBV14 to TRBJ2-2; tentatively, D is TRBD1 or TRBD2 (5 bases each). V was pared by 2 bases and J by 8 bases, with 9 bases between. CDR1 and CDR2 (germline): SGHDN, FVKESK. The CDR3 spans 13 residues. As DNA, the CDR3 is TGTGCCAGCAGCCAATTGGGACCGGGGGAGCTGTTTTTT. Translating it yields CASSQLGPGELFF. The full variable domain, completed using reference TRBV14 and TRBJ2-2, is EAGVTQFPSHSVIEKGQTVTLRCDPISGHDNLYWYRRVMGKEIKFLLHFVKESKQDESGMPNNRFLAERTGGTYSTLKVQPAELEDSGVYFCASSQLGPGELFFGEGSRLTVL.

The chain combines TRBV4-2 with TRBJ2-5, with 8 bases that match TRBD2. The CDR3 consists of 15 residues. V was clipped by 9 bases and J by 5 bases; unmatched bases: 14. In germline, CDR1 is LGHNA, CDR2 YNFKEQ. The CDR3 reads CASTQAGAVWETQYF. The CDR3 nucleotides are TGTGCCAGTACTCAAGCGGGGGCGGTTTGGGAGACCCAGTACTTC.

This clonotype has a count of ten or more. The V and J genes are TRBV12-3 or TRBV12-4 and TRBJ2-2, with 11 bases that match TRBD2. Trimming at V came to 6 bases and at J to 6 bases, leaving 6 bases not matched to a gene. This CDR3 comprises 15 residues. CDR3 region: CASSQLAGGAGELFF. CDR3 DNA sequence: TGTGCCAGCAGCCAGCTAGCGGGAGGTGCCGGGGAGCTGTTTTTT.

Many counts were recorded for this clonotype. The genes are TRBV5-1 and TRBJ2-5; the match to TRBD2 covers 11 bases. The CDR3 runs 17 residues. J was trimmed by 4 bases and V by 0 bases; bases with no gene match: 8. Germline CDR1 SGHRS, CDR2 YFSETQ. CDR3 nucleotides: TGCGCCAGCAGCTTGGAGGGACTAGCGGCAGCGGGAGAGACCCAGTACTTC. Its translation is CASSLEGLAAAGETQYF.

This clonotype was seen repeatedly, ten times or more. The chain uses TRBV9 and TRBJ2-7; 8 nucleotides align to TRBD2. After removal of 0 bases from V and 4 bases from J, the junction contained 6 bases not matched to a gene. This CDR3 is built from 15 residues. Germline CDR1 and CDR2: SGDLS and YYNGEE. The chain's CDR3 is CASSVGAAGVYEQYF. Here the CDR3 DNA reads TGTGCCAGCAGCGTAGGGGCAGCGGGAGTATACGAGCAGTACTTC.

Worth noting for this clonotype: This sequence may be a read error, since a much larger clone differs from it by one base. The chain combines TRBV20-1 with TRBJ2-3; 10 bases match TRBD2. This CDR3 contains 17 residues. The germline V gene encodes CDR1 DFQATT and CDR2 SNEGSKA (reference sequence). As DNA, the CDR3 is TGCTGTGCTAGAGATCAGGCGGCTAGCGGGAGAACAGATACGCAGTATTTT. Translating it yields CCARDQAASGRTDTQYF.

This clonotype was detected only a few times. The chain recombines TRBV4-3 with TRBJ2-2; D perhaps matches TRBD1 (5 bases). CDR3 length: 16 residues. Trimming took 0 bases from V and 7 from J, leaving 15 bases between them. Germline-derived CDR1 and CDR2 are LGHNA and YSLEER. CDR3 coding DNA: TGCGCCAGCAGCCAAGAAGGGGTGGGGTACGGCGGGGAGCTGTTTTTT. This encodes CASSQEGVGYGGELFF.

This clonotype showed up many times. The chain carries TRBV12-3 or TRBV12-4 and TRBJ1-1, with TRBD1 as a possible D gene (6 bases). V lost 3 bases and J 1 base, leaving 12 bases between the germline ends. The CDR3 is made up of 15 amino acids. CDR3 sequence reads: CASSFSGAANTEAFF. The CDR3 region has the DNA TGTGCCAGCAGTTTCTCGGGGGCGGCGAACACTGAAGCTTTCTTT.

This clonotype was detected ten times or more. The V call is TRBV19, the J call TRBJ1-1; D call uncertain. CDR1 and CDR2 from the germline V gene are LNHDA and SQIVND (reference sequence). This CDR3 contains 13 residues. With 3 bases removed from V and 4 bases from J, the gap between germline ends came to 9 bases. The CDR3 DNA reads as TGTGCCAGTAGTATGTCGTCTCGCACTGAAGCTTTCTTT. Translating gives CASSMSSRTEAFF.

At least ten counts were recorded for this clonotype. The chain links TRBV29-1 to TRBJ2-1, with D possibly being TRBD2 (6 bases). V lost 5 bases and J lost 0, with 17 bases in between. Germline CDR1 SQVTM, CDR2 ANQGSEA. This CDR3 is 16 amino acids long. This chain's CDR3 is CSVNLGGPSSYNEQFF. The CDR3 bases are TGCAGCGTTAACTTGGGGGGACCCAGCTCCTACAATGAGCAGTTCTTC.

In its sample, this clonotype was seen many times. The chain uses TRBV5-6 and TRBJ2-2, with a possible D match to TRBD1 (6 bases). V lost 0 bases and J lost 3, with 12 bases in between. The CDR3 covers 16 residues. CDR1 is SGHDT and CDR2 is YYEEEE in the germline V gene. The CDR3 here is CASSLERGSDTGELFF. CDR3 bases: TGTGCCAGCAGCTTGGAGAGGGGGTCGGACACCGGGGAGCTGTTTTTT. Drawing the rest from reference TRBV5-6 and TRBJ2-2, the complete variable domain is DAGVTQSPTHLIKTRGQQVTLRCSPKSGHDTVSWYQQALGQGPQFIFQYYEEEERQRGNFPDRFSGHQFPNYSSELNVNALLLGDSALYLCASSLERGSDTGELFFGEGSRLTVL.

V usage is TRBV2 and J usage is TRBJ2-1; 9 bases align to TRBD2. The ends lost 4 bases at V and 16 bases at J; junction bases unmatched: 11. This CDR3 is built from 13 residues. The germline gives CDR1 SNHLY, CDR2 FYNNEI. CDR3 region: CASSGSSGAPYFF. CDR3 nucleotides: TGTGCCAGCAGTGGTTCTAGCGGGGCACCCTATTTCTTC.

This clonotype showed up many times. The CDR3 region has the DNA TGTGCCAGCAGCCAGGGACTAGCGGATGCCTCCTACGAGCAGTACTTC. Amino acids: CASSQGLADASYEQYF. This chain uses TRBV4-2 with TRBJ2-7; 11 nucleotides align to TRBD2. The germline V gene encodes CDR1 LGHNA and CDR2 YNFKEQ. After removal of 3 bases from V and 0 bases from J, the junction contained 4 bases not matched to a gene. The CDR3 has 16 residues.

Many counts were recorded for this clonotype. J is TRBJ2-3 and V is TRBV5-1; D possibly corresponds to TRBD2 (5 bases). Germline-derived CDR1 and CDR2 are SGHRS and YFSETQ. The ends were cut back, 0 bases at V and 6 bases at J, with 14 bases in the middle. The CDR3 extends over 15 amino acids. CDR3 DNA: TGCGCCAGCAGCTTGGCCGATGGGAGAGGCGATACGCAGTATTTT. Protein sequence: CASSLADGRGDTQYF.

This clonotype showed up many times. This rearrangement joins TRBV12-3 or TRBV12-4 to TRBJ1-3; 8 bases agree with TRBD1. The CDR3 loop spans 13 amino acids. V was clipped by 5 bases and J by 4 bases; unmatched bases: 1. CDR3 protein: CASSRTGGNTIYF. The CDR3 DNA follows: TGTGCCAGCAGTAGGACAGGGGGAAACACCATATATTTT.

This clonotype was seen ten or more times. The gene calls are TRBV7-6 and TRBJ2-1; D is uncertain. The CDR3 is made up of 14 amino acids. The germline V and J ends were trimmed by 2 bases and 3 bases, with 8 bases remaining between them. Per the germline V gene, CDR1 is SGHVS and CDR2 is FNYEAQ. Here the CDR3 DNA reads TGTGCCAGCAGCTTAATGACGGGCTACAATGAGCAGTTCTTC. It specifies CASSLMTGYNEQFF.

This clonotype was found many times. The chain is built from TRBV7-9 and TRBJ1-4, with 7 nucleotides matching TRBD1. Germline V gene data show CDR1 as SEHNR and CDR2 as FQNEAQ (reference sequence). Losses at the gene ends were 2 bases for V and 7 bases for J; bases not matched to a gene: 10. CDR3 size: 16 residues. The CDR3 reads CASSLYRDSLGEKLFF. In DNA form, the CDR3 reads TGTGCCAGCAGCTTATATAGGGACAGCCTGGGTGAAAAACTGTTTTTT.